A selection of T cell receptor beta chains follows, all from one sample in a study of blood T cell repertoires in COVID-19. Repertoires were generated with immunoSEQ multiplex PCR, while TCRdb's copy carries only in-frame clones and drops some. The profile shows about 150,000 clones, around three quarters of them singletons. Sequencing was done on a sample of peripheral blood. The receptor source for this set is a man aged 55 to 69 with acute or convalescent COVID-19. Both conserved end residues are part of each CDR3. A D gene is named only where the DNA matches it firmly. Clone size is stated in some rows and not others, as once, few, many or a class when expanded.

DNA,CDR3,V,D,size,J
TGTGCCAGCAGCCCGGCATTTAGCGGTACCTACGAGCAGTACTTC,CASSPAFSGTYEQYF,TRBV6-5,NA,NA,TRBJ2-7
TGCAGCGTACGGGGAGGGGTAGGAGAGACCCAGTACTTC,CSVRGGVGETQYF,TRBV29-1,TRBD2,NA,TRBJ2-5
TGTGCCAGCAGCCTAGGACAGGGCACTGAAGCTTTCTTT,CASSLGQGTEAFF,TRBV11-2,TRBD1,NA,TRBJ1-1
TGTGCCAGTAGTATGACAGGACAGAACACTGAAGCTTTCTTT,CASSMTGQNTEAFF,TRBV19,NA,NA,TRBJ1-1
TGTGCCAGTTCATTTAGGGGATCCGTAGATACGCAGTATTTT,CASSFRGSVDTQYF,TRBV27,NA,NA,TRBJ2-3
TGTGCCAGCAGTGTCCCGGGAGGGAACGAGCAGTACTTC,CASSVPGGNEQYF,TRBV25-1,TRBD2,few,TRBJ2-7
TGTGCCAGTAGTATAGGAGGGGGCGAGAAGACCCAGTACTTC,CASSIGGGEKTQYF,TRBV19,TRBD1,NA,TRBJ2-5
TGTGCCCGCCGTGTTCGCGGGCGGGCCGGGGGGGCAGATACGCAGTATTTT,CARRVRGRAGGADTQYF,TRBV2,TRBD2,once,TRBJ2-3
TGTGCCAGCAGCTTAGCCAGGGCCGGGGGATGGACCGGGGAGCTGTTTTTT,CASSLARAGGWTGELFF,TRBV7-2,NA,NA,TRBJ2-2
TGTGCCACCAGTGACACAGGACAGGGGATAGATACGCAGTATTTT,CATSDTGQGIDTQYF,TRBV24-1,TRBD1,NA,TRBJ2-3
TGTGCCAGCAGTCCCGGGACAGGTACTGTAGGAGAGACCCAGTACTTC,CASSPGTGTVGETQYF,TRBV28,TRBD1,NA,TRBJ2-5
TGTGCCAGCAGCTCCGGGACTAGCGGAAGCACAGATACGCAGTATTTT,CASSSGTSGSTDTQYF,TRBV7-3,TRBD2,NA,TRBJ2-3